The rows below give T cell receptor beta chains drawn from one sample of a study of CD8+ T cells in alopecia areata. The data were produced by immunoSEQ multiplex PCR, yet TCRdb's version contains in-frame clones alone and is incomplete. The sample consists of 150,000 to 200,000 clones, roughly three fifths of them appearing once. The source material was CD8+ T cells sorted from blood, sampled at week 24, from a patient treated with tofacitinib. These receptors came from a human donor with alopecia areata. Both conserved end residues are part of each CDR3. Fields, in order: CDR3 length, clone size, D gene, V gene, J gene, CDR3 protein, CDR3 DNA. The D gene is left open where the match is weak. Only part of the rows carry a size: once, few, many, or a class if the clone is expanded.

>16|.|TRBD2|TRBV7-8|TRBJ2-1
CASSFPLRDAERGQFF
TGTGCCAGCAGCTTCCCCTTAAGGGACGCGGAGCGGGGGCAGTTCTTC
>17|few|TRBD1|TRBV4-1|TRBJ1-2
CASSPSPNAGQGNGYTF
TGCGCCAGCAGCCCTTCCCCCAATGCGGGACAGGGGAATGGCTACACCTTC
>14|.|TRBD1|TRBV7-9|TRBJ1-4
CASSGDRVDEKLFF
TGTGCCAGCAGCGGGGACAGGGTGGATGAAAAACTGTTTTTT
>12|.|.|TRBV30|TRBJ1-2
CACLTAGYGYTF
TGTGCCTGCCTCACGGCTGGCTATGGCTACACCTTC
>14|.|.|TRBV13|TRBJ1-4
CASSSRRSNEKLFF
TGTGCCAGCAGCTCCAGAAGATCCAATGAAAAACTGTTTTTT
>11|.|.|TRBV5-6|TRBJ1-1
CASSLGGEAFF
TGTGCCAGCAGCTTGGGGGGTGAAGCTTTCTTT
>15|.|TRBD1|TRBV9|TRBJ1-1
CASSVDNRGHTEAFF
TGTGCCAGCAGCGTCGACAACAGGGGGCATACTGAAGCTTTCTTT
>11|many|.|TRBV29-1|TRBJ1-1
CSGGRGTEAFF
TGCAGCGGCGGACGGGGCACTGAAGCTTTCTTT
>13|.|TRBD1|TRBV11-2|TRBJ2-7
CASSFGQDYEQYF
TGTGCCAGCAGCTTTGGACAGGACTACGAGCAGTACTTC
>16|few|TRBD2|TRBV4-1|TRBJ2-1
CASSSGVGGGAYEQFF
TGCGCCAGCAGCTCAGGGGTAGGCGGGGGGGCCTATGAGCAGTTCTTC
>17|.|.|TRBV2|TRBJ2-4
CASSEPEGGGGQNIQYF
TGTGCCAGCAGTGAACCAGAAGGTGGCGGGGGCCAAAACATTCAGTACTTC
>14|.|TRBD2|TRBV15|TRBJ2-5
CATSSASGQETQYF
TGTGCCACCTCGTCGGCTAGCGGACAAGAGACCCAGTACTTC
>14|.|TRBD1|TRBV4-2|TRBJ1-1
CASTQGGVHTEAFF
TGTGCCAGCACCCAGGGGGGTGTTCACACTGAAGCTTTCTTT
>13|few|.|TRBV6-5|TRBJ2-7
CASSYSRVYEQYF
TGTGCCAGCAGTTACTCGAGAGTCTACGAGCAGTACTTC
>11|.|.|TRBV7-9|TRBJ2-5
CASRLGETQYF
TGTGCCAGCCGACTAGGGGAGACCCAGTACTTC
>12|.|.|TRBV7-8|TRBJ2-7
CASSLGVYEQYF
TGTGCCAGCAGCTTAGGGGTCTACGAGCAGTACTTC
>15|.|.|TRBV2|TRBJ2-4
CASSDSQLAKNIQYF
TGTGCCAGCAGTGACAGCCAACTAGCCAAAAACATTCAGTACTTC
>14|.|TRBD2|TRBV2|TRBJ2-3
CASSREASTDTQYF
TGTGCCAGCAGTCGGGAGGCGAGCACAGATACGCAGTATTTT
>11|.|.|TRBV2|TRBJ1-2
CASREGYGYTF
TGTGCCAGCAGAGAAGGGTATGGCTACACCTTC
>11|.|.|TRBV2|TRBJ1-2
CATTGLDGYTF
TGTGCCACCACAGGGTTGGATGGCTACACCTTC
>14|.|TRBD1|TRBV2|TRBJ1-2
CASGQTGSGYGYTF
TGTGCCAGCGGACAGACAGGGTCAGGCTATGGCTACACCTTC
>14|.|TRBD1|TRBV29-1|TRBJ1-2
CSVVPWTGRKGYTF
TGCAGCGTTGTCCCTTGGACAGGGCGGAAGGGCTACACCTTC
>11|.|.|TRBV20-1|TRBJ1-1
CSARLNTEAFF
TGCAGTGCTAGGCTGAACACTGAAGCTTTCTTT
>14|.|.|TRBV4-2|TRBJ2-2
CASSQPENTGELFF
TGTGCCAGCAGCCAACCAGAAAACACCGGGGAGCTGTTTTTT
>13|.|.|TRBV30|TRBJ1-2
CAWSVRGYYGYTF
TGTGCCTGGAGTGTACGGGGATACTATGGCTACACCTTC
>18|.|TRBD1|TRBV25-1|TRBJ2-5
CASSEYRARTGWEETQYF
TGTGCCAGCAGTGAATATAGGGCCCGGACAGGGTGGGAAGAGACCCAGTACTTC
>19|.|TRBD1|TRBV13|TRBJ2-2
CASSSNDAKGGANTGELFF
TGTGCCAGCAGCTCCAACGACGCCAAAGGGGGCGCGAACACCGGGGAGCTGTTTTTT
>14|.|TRBD1|TRBV10-3|TRBJ2-1
CAISGTGQTDEQFF
TGTGCCATCAGCGGGACAGGCCAAACGGATGAGCAGTTCTTC
>16|few|TRBD2|TRBV2|TRBJ2-3
CASRETSGGSTDTQYF
TGTGCCAGCAGGGAGACTAGCGGGGGAAGCACAGATACGCAGTATTTT
>13|once|TRBD2|TRBV29-1|TRBJ2-5
CSVPAGVRETQYF
TGCAGCGTTCCGGCGGGGGTTAGGGAGACCCAGTACTTC
>14|.|TRBD1|TRBV29-1|TRBJ2-7
CSVENPTGSYEQYF
TGCAGCGTTGAGAATCCGACAGGGTCCTACGAGCAGTACTTC
>11|.|.|TRBV15|TRBJ2-3
CATSGSDTQYF
TGTGCCACCAGCGGATCAGATACGCAGTATTTT